At least ten counts were recorded for the clone carrying this T cell receptor beta chain. Its antigen is not known. The data were obtained in a study of early T cells in non-severe SARS-CoV-2 infection. Study findings and constraints: The matching step, a VDJdb search, favored anti-spike CD8 responses and missed private and CD4 specificities.

The TCR library protocol was used to attach unique molecular identifiers. These identifiers were attached to individual cDNA molecules. TCRdb reprocessed the 5' RACE reads via MiXCR and lists one record per CDR3 protein. The top ten clones hold 1.5% to 2% of a sample with about 61,000 distinct CDR3 sequences, 11% of them seen once. Trimming pared 8 bases from V and 5 bases from J, leaving 11 bases between. In germline, CDR1 is GTSNPN, CDR2 SVGIG (reference sequence). CDR3 length: 11 amino acids. The V and J genes are TRBV30 and TRBJ2-3; unclear D gene. The sequence came from an adult who was a healthcare worker with PCR-confirmed SARS-CoV-2 infection or an uninfected control (not recorded which). The sequenced sample consisted of whole blood. CDR3: CARVRGDTQYF. As DNA, the CDR3 is TGTGCCAGGGTGAGAGGAGATACGCAGTATTTT. Based on the CDR3 plus reference TRBV30 and TRBJ2-3, the full variable domain is SQTIHQWPATLVQPVGSPLSLECTVEGTSNPNLYWYRQAAGRGLQLLFYSVGIGQISSEVPQNLSASRPQDRQFILSSKKLLLSDSGFYLCARVRGDTQYFGPGTRLTVL.